Following are 20 T cell receptor beta chains from one sample sequenced in a study of blood T cell repertoires in COVID-19. Method: immunoSEQ multiplex PCR; TCRdb's copy keeps in-frame clones and lacks some. Counted here are under 250,000 clones, roughly 86% occurring once; the ten biggest clones make up 5% to 6%. The sample consisted of peripheral blood. The receptors come from a woman older than 75 with COVID-19, enrolled during active disease.

The rearrangement links TRBV6-5 to TRBJ1-4; the D is unclear. The CDR3 is 14 amino acids. V lost 4 bases and J 7 bases, leaving 13 bases between the germline ends. The V gene's germline CDR1 is MNHEY and CDR2 SVGAGI. The CDR3 spells CASSLREGREKLFF. Written as DNA, the CDR3 is TGTGCCAGCAGTTTGCGGGAGGGTCGTGAAAAACTGTTTTTT.

This clone was counted a few times. The chain has TRBV18 and TRBJ1-4; D gene ambiguous. The V end was cut by 3 bases, the J end by 0 bases, with 17 bases between. The length of the CDR3 is 18 residues. Germline V gene data show CDR1 as KGHSH and CDR2 as LQKENI. CDR3 loop: CASSPRTHTGATNEKLFF. CDR3 sequence (DNA): TGTGCCAGCTCACCCAGGACCCACACGGGAGCAACTAATGAAAAACTGTTTTTT.

This clone was seen a single time. The chain is built from TRBV30 and TRBJ2-5; 9 bases are shared with TRBD2. The CDR3 contains 13 residues. Unmatched junction bases numbered 4, after V lost 4 bases and J lost 4 bases. Germline values: CDR1 GTSNPN, CDR2 SVGIG (reference sequence). The CDR3 nucleotides read TGTGCCTGGACGGGACTAGCACCAGAGACCCAGTACTTC. This sequence encodes CAWTGLAPETQYF.

This chain joins TRBV29-1 and TRBJ1-4; no reliable D call. Germline CDR1 reads SQVTM; CDR2 reads ANQGSEA. The CDR3 spans 11 residues. Trimming stripped 5 bases from V and 8 bases from J, with 9 bases between. The CDR3 coding sequence is TGCAGCGTTCGACGAGGGGAAAAACTGTTTTTT. Residues: CSVRRGEKLFF.

DNA for the CDR3: TGTGCCAGCAGTACTAGCTCCTACGAGCAGTACGTC. This encodes CASSTSSYEQYV. The rearrangement uses TRBV6-6 and TRBJ2-7, with D possibly matching TRBD2 (5 bases). The V gene's germline CDR1 is MNHNY and CDR2 SVGAGI (reference sequence). The CDR3 covers 12 residues. Trimming removed 5 bases at V and 0 bases at J, with 5 bases between.

This sequence joins TRBV28 and TRBJ2-7; a possible D gene is TRBD2 (5 bases). The CDR3 consists of 14 residues. The germline gives CDR1 MDHEN, CDR2 SYDVKM. Trimming cost V 7 bases and J 0 bases, with 13 bases left between them. The CDR3 spells CASKAGVDSYEQYF. Here the CDR3 DNA reads TGTGCCAGCAAAGCCGGGGTCGACTCCTACGAGCAGTACTTC.

The genes are TRBV4-2 and TRBJ2-5; 13 bases line up with TRBD2. The V gene end was trimmed by 2 bases and the J gene end by 13 bases; junction bases not matched to a gene: 10. Germline V gives CDR1 LGHNA, CDR2 YNFKEQ. The CDR3 contains 15 residues. The CDR3, as DNA: TGTGCCAGCAGCCAATCACTACTAGCGGGGGGGCCCTGGTACTTC. Protein sequence: CASSQSLLAGGPWYF.

The chain has TRBV9 and TRBJ1-2, with a possible D match to TRBD1 (5 bases). CDR1 and CDR2 from the germline V gene are SGDLS and YYNGEE. The CDR3 covers 14 residues. Trimming left V 3 bases short and J 1 base short, with 10 bases between. CDR3 sequence (DNA): TGTGCCAGCAGCGCAACGCAGGGTAACTATGGCTACACCTTC. Encoded protein: CASSATQGNYGYTF.

The rearrangement joins TRBV12-3 or TRBV12-4 to TRBJ1-6; D unclear. Trimming pared 3 bases from V and 6 bases from J, leaving 3 bases between. The CDR3 is 12 residues long. CDR3 residues: CASSFLNSPLHF. CDR3 nucleotide sequence: TGTGCCAGCAGTTTTCTTAATTCACCCCTCCACTTT.

The J gene is TRBJ2-2, the V gene TRBV5-1; 7 positions match TRBD1. The germline CDR1 and CDR2 sequences are SGHRS and YFSETQ. The CDR3 is 15 residues long. The V and J ends lost 3 bases and 6 bases, in that order; junction bases with no gene match: 8. CDR3 in DNA: TGCGCCAGCAGCTCCGGGACAGAGAAGTCCGGGGAGCTGTTTTTT. Amino acid sequence: CASSSGTEKSGELFF.

This clone was counted a single time. This chain uses TRBV6-5 with TRBJ1-6; 12 bases match TRBD1. The CDR3 extends over 14 amino acids. Germline V gene data show CDR1 as MNHEY and CDR2 as SVGAGI. Unmatched junction bases numbered 6, after V lost 5 bases and J lost 13 bases. The CDR3 nucleotides are TGTGCCAGCAGTAGCGGGACAGGGGGCTCCCCCCTCCACTTT. Its protein product is CASSSGTGGSPLHF.

This clone is a singleton in its sample. The rearrangement links TRBV28 to TRBJ1-2; 8 bases align to TRBD1. V shed 4 bases, J shed 0 bases, and the junction held 4 bases outside the gene matches. The CDR3 consists of 15 residues. Germline V gene data show CDR1 as MDHEN and CDR2 as SYDVKM. The CDR3 loop is CASSSTGEANYGYTF. CDR3 DNA: TGTGCCAGCAGTTCGACAGGGGAGGCTAACTATGGCTACACCTTC.

V gene TRBV5-1 combines with J gene TRBJ2-2, with TRBD1 matching over 9 bases. The CDR3 runs to 16 residues. J was trimmed by 7 bases and V by 0 bases; bases with no gene match: 7. Per the germline V gene, CDR1 is SGHRS and CDR2 is YFSETQ. The CDR3 here is CASSLEADRGVGELFF. The CDR3 nucleotides are TGCGCCAGCAGCTTGGAAGCGGACAGGGGAGTCGGGGAGCTGTTTTTT.

The chain carries TRBV6-1 and TRBJ2-7; TRBD1 aligns across 8 bases. This CDR3 region has 16 residues. Germline assignment: CDR1 MNHNS and CDR2 SASEGT. V was pared by 4 bases and J by 1 base, with 9 bases of the junction left unmatched. This chain's CDR3 is CASSVERGTGSYEQYF. The CDR3, as DNA: TGTGCCAGCAGTGTCGAGAGGGGGACAGGATCCTACGAGCAGTACTTC.

This chain links TRBV6-5 with TRBJ1-2; TRBD1 matches at 8 bases. CDR3 size: 13 residues. V lost 6 bases to trimming and J lost 6 bases; unmatched junction nucleotides: 6. Germline V CDR1 and CDR2: MNHEY, SVGAGI. The DNA for the CDR3 is TGTGCCAGCAGCAGCCCGACAGGGGATGGCTACACCTTC. It yields the protein CASSSPTGDGYTF.

The V gene is TRBV5-4, the J gene TRBJ1-2; 8 nucleotides align to TRBD1. With V trimmed by 4 bases and J by 3 bases, 5 bases remained unmatched. The germline V gene has CDR1 SGHNT and CDR2 YYREEE (reference sequence). This CDR3 comprises 14 residues. The CDR3 loop reads CASSAGQGYYGYTF. DNA for the CDR3: TGTGCCAGCAGCGCCGGACAGGGATACTATGGCTACACCTTC. Together with reference TRBV5-4 and TRBJ1-2, the CDR3 gives the full variable domain: ETGVTQSPTHLIKTRGQQVTLRCSSQSGHNTVSWYQQALGQGPQFIFQYYREEENGRGNFPPRFSGLQFPNYSSELNVNALELDDSALYLCASSAGQGYYGYTFGSGTRLTVV.

CDR3 region: CAISESRTGESPLHF. CDR3 nucleotide sequence: TGTGCCATCAGTGAGTCACGGACAGGGGAATCACCCCTCCACTTT. The J gene is TRBJ1-6, the V gene TRBV10-3; 9 bases fit TRBD1. Germline values: CDR1 ENHRY, CDR2 SYGVKD. This CDR3 comprises 15 residues. The junction had 4 bases not matched to a gene; V was cut back by 0 bases and J by 10 bases.

The chain carries TRBV19 and TRBJ2-4; 10 bases match TRBD1. The length of the CDR3 is 16 residues. V lost 5 bases to trimming and J lost 2 bases; unmatched junction nucleotides: 6. Germline CDR1 reads LNHDA; CDR2 reads SQIVND (reference sequence). The CDR3 loop is CASSPRQGATKNIQYF. In DNA form, the CDR3 reads TGTGCCAGTAGTCCGAGACAGGGGGCGACCAAAAACATTCAGTACTTC.

This clone was detected a few times. The chain joins TRBV5-1 to TRBJ1-4, with TRBD1 matching 7 bases. The V gene end was trimmed by 7 bases and the J gene end by 8 bases; junction bases not matched to a gene: 14. The germline V gene has CDR1 SGHRS and CDR2 YFSETQ. This CDR3 has 15 amino acids. DNA of the CDR3: TGCGCCAGCGGGTTCCGGACAGGCCTAGGGGAAAAACTGTTTTTT. Protein product: CASGFRTGLGEKLFF. Filled out from reference TRBV5-1 and TRBJ1-4, the complete variable domain reads KAGVTQTPRYLIKTRGQQVTLSCSPISGHRSVSWYQQTPGQGLQFLFEYFSETQRNKGNFPGRFSGRQFSNSRSEMNVSTLELGDSALYLCASGFRTGLGEKLFFGSGTQLSVL.

This CDR3 is CAIRGRNTEAFF. The CDR3 nucleotides are TGTGCCATCAGGGGGAGGAACACTGAAGCTTTCTTT. J is TRBJ1-1 and V is TRBV12-3 or TRBV12-4, with 7 bases aligning to TRBD1. The V gene end was trimmed by 10 bases and the J gene end by 1 base; junction bases not matched to a gene: 3. This CDR3 has 12 residues.